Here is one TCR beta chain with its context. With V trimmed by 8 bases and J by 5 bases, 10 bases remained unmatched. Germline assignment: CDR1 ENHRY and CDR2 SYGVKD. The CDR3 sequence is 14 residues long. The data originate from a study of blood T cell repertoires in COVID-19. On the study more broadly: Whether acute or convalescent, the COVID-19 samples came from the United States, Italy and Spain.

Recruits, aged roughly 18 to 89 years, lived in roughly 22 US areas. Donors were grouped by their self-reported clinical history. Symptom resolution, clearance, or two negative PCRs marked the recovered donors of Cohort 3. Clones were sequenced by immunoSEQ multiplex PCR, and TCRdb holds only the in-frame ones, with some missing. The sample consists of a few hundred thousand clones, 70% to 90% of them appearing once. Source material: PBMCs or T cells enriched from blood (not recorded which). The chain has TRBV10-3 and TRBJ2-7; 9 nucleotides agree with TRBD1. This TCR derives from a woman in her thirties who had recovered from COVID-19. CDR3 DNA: TGTGCCATCGGTGGAGGGACAGGGTTAGACGAGCAGTACTTC. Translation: CAIGGGTGLDEQYF.